The T cell receptor (beta chain) under discussion was sequenced for a study of shared clonotypes between healthy human individuals. Produced via immunoSEQ multiplex PCR; TCRdb's table is partial and in-frame only. This sample yields millions of clones, of which around nine tenths are seen a single time; about 0.13% belongs to the top ten. Germline V gene data show CDR1 as MNHNS and CDR2 as SASEGT. V was cut by 8 bases and J by 4 bases, with 9 bases left in between. This CDR3 contains 11 residues. The V call is TRBV6-1, the J call TRBJ2-7, with D possibly being TRBD2 (5 bases). Sequencing was performed on naive CD4+ T cells sorted from blood. Described subset: CD45RA+ positively selected. The receptor comes from a man younger than 35 in good health. The CDR3 sequence is CASPAGYEQYF. In DNA form, the CDR3 reads TGTGCCAGCCCTGCGGGTTACGAGCAGTACTTC.